Reported below is one T cell receptor (beta chain). Antigen specificity is unknown. This entry belongs to a study of cytomegalovirus exposure and HLA in healthy donors. Researchers ran the PCR with 60 Vbeta and 13 Jbeta primers. Authors' analysis steps: An analysis that came later counted tens of millions of unique TCR beta chains, roughly 11 million shared. The protocol was immunoSEQ multiplex PCR, while the TCRdb copy is restricted to in-frame clones and leaves out a portion. V and J calls and clone size are given by that table; D and trimming were obtained from the DNA. The table includes 120,000 or so clones, around 70% detected once. The germline CDR1 and CDR2 sequences are SGHVS and FQNEAQ. The CDR3 covers 15 residues. V was pared by 1 base and J by 8 bases, with 15 bases between. Study-level points and caveats: The study flagged some 170 TCR beta chains as cytomegalovirus-associated. When a later analysis compared HLA-associated TCR beta chains with equally common others, the HLA-associated chains turned out to be more clonally expanded and to have lower generation probabilities.

The chain carries TRBV7-8 and TRBJ2-1, with D perhaps matching TRBD2 (5 bases). The sample comprised PBMCs. The origin of this receptor is a woman aged 35 to 49 in good health and CMV-seronegative. CDR3 protein: CASSLDSAEVDEQFF. CDR3 nucleotides: TGTGCCAGCAGCTTAGATTCGGCGGAGGTCGATGAGCAGTTCTTC.